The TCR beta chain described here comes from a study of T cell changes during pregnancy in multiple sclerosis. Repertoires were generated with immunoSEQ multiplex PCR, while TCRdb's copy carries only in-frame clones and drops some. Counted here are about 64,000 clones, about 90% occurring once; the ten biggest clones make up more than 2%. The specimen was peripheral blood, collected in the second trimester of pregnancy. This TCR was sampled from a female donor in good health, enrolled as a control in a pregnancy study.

The CDR3 DNA reads as TGTGCCAGCAGCAACCGACAGAGCTATGGCTACACCTTC. This sequence encodes CASSNRQSYGYTF. V gene TRBV9 combines with J gene TRBJ1-2; tentative D call: TRBD1 (5 bases). This CDR3 is built from 13 residues. Per the germline V gene, CDR1 is SGDLS and CDR2 is YYNGEE. Trimming pared 4 bases from V and 4 bases from J, leaving 11 bases between.